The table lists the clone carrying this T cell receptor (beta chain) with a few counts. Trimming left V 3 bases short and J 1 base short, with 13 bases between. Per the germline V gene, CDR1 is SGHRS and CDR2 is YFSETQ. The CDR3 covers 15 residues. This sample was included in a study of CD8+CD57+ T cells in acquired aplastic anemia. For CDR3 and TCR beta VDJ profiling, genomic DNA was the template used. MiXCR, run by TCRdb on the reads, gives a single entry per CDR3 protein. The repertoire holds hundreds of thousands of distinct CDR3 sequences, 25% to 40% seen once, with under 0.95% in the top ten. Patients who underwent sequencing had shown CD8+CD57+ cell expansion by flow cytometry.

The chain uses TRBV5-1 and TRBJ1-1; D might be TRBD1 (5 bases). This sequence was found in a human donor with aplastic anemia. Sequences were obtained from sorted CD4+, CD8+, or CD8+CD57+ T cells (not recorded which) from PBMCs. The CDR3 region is CASSSTGRTNTEAFF. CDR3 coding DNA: TGCGCCAGCAGCTCCACGGGACGCACGAACACTGAAGCTTTCTTT. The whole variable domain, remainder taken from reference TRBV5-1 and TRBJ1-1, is KAGVTQTPRYLIKTRGQQVTLSCSPISGHRSVSWYQQTPGQGLQFLFEYFSETQRNKGNFPGRFSGRQFSNSRSEMNVSTLELGDSALYLCASSSTGRTNTEAFFGQGTRLTVV.